This T cell receptor (beta chain) was captured in a study of CD8+ T cells in alopecia areata. On the study more broadly: Administration of oral tofacitinib to treated patients was at 5 to 10 mg twice daily. Tofacitinib treatment spanned 6 to 18 months, with 6 months off drug afterward. Study results and limitations: Normal skin contains resident alphabeta T cells, and these are also sequenced in scalp samples.

As the sequencing template, cDNA was produced by extracting RNA and reverse transcribing it. Only in-frame clones appear in the TCRdb table, and some are missing; sequencing was by immunoSEQ multiplex PCR. The table has 150,000 or so clones, just over 65% seen once. With respect to this clone: Its antigen remains unknown.

Alopecia areata patients gave lesional scalp punch biopsies and peripheral blood samples. CDR3 size: 15 residues. Germline CDR1 and CDR2: SQVTM and ANQGSEA. Between the trimmed V and J ends, which lost 3 bases and 0 bases, there was a span of 11 bases. The sequencing here drew on CD8+ T cells sorted from blood, taken at week 0. This clonotype was obtained from a human donor with alopecia areata. This sequence joins TRBV29-1 and TRBJ2-2; no reliable D call. CDR3 loop: CSVEAGRANTGELFF. In DNA form, the CDR3 reads TGCAGCGTTGAGGCAGGACGGGCGAACACCGGGGAGCTGTTTTTT.